These 19 T cell receptor beta chains were sequenced from one sample in a study of response to subunit inactivated influenza vaccine. TCRdb re-called the RT-PCR reads through MiXCR, storing one row per CDR3 protein. The sample holds just under 550,000 distinct CDR3 sequences, around 25% seen once. These same data were also listed under a study on T cells expressing NK-cell markers. Per that study: Beta-chain TCR cDNA was generated via 5'RACE template switching with UMIs.

The specimen comprised CD4+ T cells sorted from PBMCs, sampled 11 to 12 days after vaccination. Receptors originate from a man aged 50 to 60 who received an inactivated influenza vaccine.

This clonotype was found once. This chain links TRBV7-2 with TRBJ2-4, with D possibly called TRBD1 or TRBD2 (5 bases each). Trimming pared 5 bases from V and 0 bases from J, leaving 14 bases between. Germline V gene data show CDR1 as SGHTA and CDR2 as FQGNSA. The CDR3 sequence is 16 residues long. The CDR3 DNA reads as TGTGCCAGCAGCCCCAATCCGGGGCTAGCCAAAAACATTCAGTACTTC. Translating gives CASSPNPGLAKNIQYF.

This clonotype was detected a few times. V usage is TRBV12-3 or TRBV12-4 and J usage is TRBJ2-2; D is undetermined. This CDR3 contains 13 residues. Trimming cost V 5 bases and J 3 bases, with 7 bases left between them. CDR3: CASSQRYTGELFF. In DNA form, the CDR3 reads TGTGCCAGCAGTCAAAGATACACCGGGGAGCTGTTTTTT.

The chain links TRBV7-8 to TRBJ1-5; D unclear. Between the trimmed V and J ends, which lost 7 bases and 3 bases, there was a span of 13 bases. The CDR3 has 14 amino acids. CDR1 and CDR2 (germline): SGHVS, FQNEAQ. The CDR3 sequence: CASNIEGDNQPQHF. CDR3 nucleotides: TGTGCCAGCAACATAGAGGGAGACAATCAGCCCCAGCATTTT.

This clonotype was seen a handful of times. The chain links TRBV5-1 to TRBJ2-7, with D perhaps matching TRBD2 (6 bases). Germline V gene lookup returns CDR1 SGHRS and CDR2 YFSETQ. This CDR3 region has 14 residues. V lost 4 bases and J 3 bases, leaving 14 bases between the germline ends. The CDR3 DNA is TGCGCCAGCAGCAAACAGGAGGGAGGCTACGAGCAGTACTTC. Its translation: CASSKQEGGYEQYF.

The V call is TRBV5-1, the J call TRBJ2-6; 9 bases line up with TRBD2. The CDR3 length is 17 residues. The V and J ends lost 4 bases and 1 base, in that order; junction bases with no gene match: 6. Germline loops: CDR1 SGHRS, CDR2 YFSETQ. As DNA, the CDR3 is TGCGCCAGCAGCCAGCGGGGGGCCCTTTCTGGGGCCAACGTCCTGACTTTC. Amino acid sequence: CASSQRGALSGANVLTF.

The CDR3 coding sequence is TGCAGCGTGACCGGGACTACCCACTACAATGAGCAGTTCTTC. Translated, it gives CSVTGTTHYNEQFF. The rearrangement uses TRBV29-1 and TRBJ2-1, with TRBD2 matching over 7 bases. The germline CDR1 and CDR2 sequences are SQVTM and ANQGSEA. The CDR3 has 14 amino acids. V lost 6 bases and J lost 3; bases outside the gene matches: 8.

The chain links TRBV29-1 to TRBJ2-1; D unresolved. Germline V gene data show CDR1 as SQVTM and CDR2 as ANQGSEA. The CDR3 is made up of 14 amino acids. V lost 0 bases and J lost 7, with 13 bases in between. The CDR3 sequence is CSVEDPRTRNEQFF. The CDR3 nucleotides are TGCAGCGTTGAAGATCCGCGCACCCGTAATGAGCAGTTCTTC.

The sample holds many counts of this clonotype. The J gene is TRBJ2-3, the V gene TRBV12-3 or TRBV12-4, with 9 bases lining up with TRBD1. CDR3 length equals 16 residues. V was pared by 6 bases and J by 1 base, with 8 bases of the junction left unmatched. The CDR3 sequence: CASSRTGGSGTDTQYF. CDR3 coding DNA: TGTGCCAGCAGCAGAACAGGGGGCTCGGGCACAGATACGCAGTATTTT.

The chain is built from TRBV20-1 and TRBJ1-2, with unresolved D. Germline V gene lookup returns CDR1 DFQATT and CDR2 SNEGSKA (reference sequence). This CDR3 is 15 amino acids long. V lost 0 bases to trimming and J lost 0 bases, with 11 bases between them. As DNA, the CDR3 is TGCAGTGCTAGAGATCAGGCATTAGCTAACTATGGCTACACCTTC. Residues: CSARDQALANYGYTF.

This clonotype showed up many times. This rearrangement joins TRBV5-5 to TRBJ1-2, with 7 bases that match TRBD1. The trim removed 3 bases at V and 5 bases at J, leaving 13 bases unmatched. CDR1 is SGHKS and CDR2 is YYEKEE in the germline V gene (reference sequence). This CDR3 region has 16 residues. CDR3 protein: CASSSEPGQIFYGYTF. CDR3 DNA sequence: TGTGCCAGCAGCTCCGAGCCGGGACAGATCTTTTATGGCTACACCTTC.

This clonotype was picked up a small number of times. This sequence joins TRBV20-1 and TRBJ1-1, with D unclear. In germline, CDR1 is DFQATT, CDR2 SNEGSKA (reference sequence). CDR3 size: 12 residues. V was shortened by 0 bases and J by 9 bases, with 11 bases between the two germline ends. CDR3 bases: TGCAGTGCTAGAGATTCCCGAGCGCAAGCTTTCTTT. Amino acid sequence: CSARDSRAQAFF.

With respect to this clonotype: At one end the junction does not follow the germline gene, possibly because of a read error. The chain uses TRBV7-2 and TRBJ2-7; unclear D gene. There are 11 residues in the CDR3. From germline, CDR1 is SGHTA and CDR2 FQGNSA. The CDR3, as DNA: TGTCCCAGCAGCTTAGGGCGGGAGCAGTACTTC. It translates to CPSSLGREQYF.

The gene calls are TRBV20-1 and TRBJ2-6; D may be TRBD2 (6 bases). CDR1 DFQATT and CDR2 SNEGSKA come from the germline V gene (reference sequence). Trimming shortened V by 1 base and J by 2 bases, and 15 bases separated the two germline ends. The CDR3 contains 17 residues. The CDR3 is CSARGSGGYPGANVLTF. CDR3 DNA sequence: TGCAGTGCTAGAGGATCTGGGGGGTACCCTGGGGCCAACGTCCTGACTTTC.

The chain is built from TRBV5-1 and TRBJ1-2; possible D gene TRBD1, 5 bases. V lost 5 bases, J lost 10 bases, and 24 bases lay in between. The germline gives CDR1 SGHRS, CDR2 YFSETQ. This CDR3 is 15 amino acids long. The CDR3 sequence is CASSYGTAISGFYTF. The CDR3 DNA is TGCGCCAGCAGTTACGGGACGGCGATCTCCGGATTCTACACCTTC.

J is TRBJ2-2 and V is TRBV4-2; 11 bases line up with TRBD2. CDR3 size: 16 residues. Unmatched junction bases numbered 5, after V lost 5 bases and J lost 3 bases. CDR1 is LGHNA, CDR2 YNFKEQ, per germline. The CDR3 bases are TGTGCCAGCAGCGCCTTACTAGCGGGGGACACCGGGGAGCTGTTTTTT. As protein: CASSALLAGDTGELFF.

Ten or more counts support this clonotype. This chain connects TRBV7-2 to TRBJ1-6, with a possible D match to TRBD1 (6 bases). The CDR3 sequence is 14 residues long. V lost 6 bases to trimming and J lost 7 bases, with 13 bases between them. The V gene's germline CDR1 is SGHTA and CDR2 FQGNSA. CDR3 nucleotide sequence: TGTGCCAGCAGTTACAGGGTTCTCAATTCACCCCTCCACTTT. This encodes CASSYRVLNSPLHF.

This clonotype was found many times. This chain uses TRBV28 with TRBJ2-7; 9 positions match TRBD1. CDR1 is MDHEN, CDR2 SYDVKM, per germline. CDR3 length: 16 amino acids. With V trimmed by 7 bases and J by 1 base, 11 bases remained unmatched. CDR3 bases: TGTGCCAGCAACTCACCGTGGACAGGGGAGTCCTACGAGCAGTACTTC. The encoded protein is CASNSPWTGESYEQYF.

This chain uses TRBV15 with TRBJ2-7; the D call may be TRBD1 or TRBD2 (5 bases each). The V and J ends lost 0 bases and 6 bases respectively, with 12 bases between them. This CDR3 is 14 amino acids long. Germline CDR1 and CDR2: LNHNV and YYDKDF (reference sequence). CDR3 sequence: CATSRDPKGSEQYF. The CDR3 coding sequence is TGTGCCACCAGCAGAGATCCCAAGGGGAGCGAGCAGTACTTC.

The chain has TRBV25-1 and TRBJ1-1; unclear D gene. Germline CDR1 MGHDK, CDR2 SYGVNS. Between the trimmed V and J ends, which lost 1 base and 6 bases, there was a span of 9 bases. The CDR3 loop spans 13 amino acids. This CDR3 reads CASSEFLTAEAFF. In DNA form, the CDR3 reads TGTGCCAGCAGTGAATTCTTAACAGCTGAAGCTTTCTTT.